Sequencing of this TCR beta chain was carried out in a study of T cell changes during pregnancy in multiple sclerosis. Assay used: immunoSEQ multiplex PCR; TCRdb lists only in-frame clones, some missing. The profile shows 40,000 or so clones, around nine tenths of them singletons. This CDR3 region has 15 residues. Per the germline V gene, CDR1 is SGHRS and CDR2 is YFSETQ. Trimming at V came to 4 bases and at J to 5 bases, leaving 11 bases not matched to a gene. Sequenced material: CD4+ T cells from peripheral blood mononuclear cells, taken before pregnancy. V gene TRBV5-1 combines with J gene TRBJ1-2, with 7 bases that match TRBD1. The TCR was taken from a female donor with multiple sclerosis, enrolled in a pregnancy study. CDR3 coding DNA: TGCGCCAGCAGCCGCGACCCCGACAGGGCTTATGGCTACACCTTC. Residues: CASSRDPDRAYGYTF.